One sample yielded the 30 T cell receptor beta chains listed below, sequenced in a study of cytomegalovirus exposure and HLA in healthy donors. The PCR had 60 Vbeta and 13 Jbeta primers. The protocol was immunoSEQ multiplex PCR, while the TCRdb copy is restricted to in-frame clones and leaves out a portion. The data hold 80,000 to 100,000 clones, with about 69% observed a single time. The sequenced sample consisted of PBMCs. The receptors derive from a woman in her late teens or twenties in good health and CMV-seropositive.

On this clone itself: Compared with germline, one end of the junction differs, possibly owing to a read error. The CDR3 is CSAGTGLF. In DNA form, the CDR3 reads TGCAGTGCTGGGACAGGACTCTTC. The chain has TRBV20-1 and TRBJ2-1; 8 bases align to TRBD1. Germline V lookup: CDR1 DFQATT, CDR2 SNEGSKA (reference sequence). This CDR3 has 8 amino acids.

This clone has only a few counts. This chain joins TRBV2 and TRBJ2-5; 8 positions match TRBD2. V was clipped by 7 bases and J by 0 bases; unmatched bases: 4. CDR1 and CDR2 (germline): SNHLY, FYNNEI. The length of the CDR3 is 14 residues. This CDR3 reads CASTGGGYQETQYF. The CDR3 bases are TGTGCCAGCACCGGGGGGGGGTACCAAGAGACCCAGTACTTC.

The chain joins TRBV7-2 to TRBJ2-3, with TRBD2 identical over 7 bases. After removal of 11 bases from V and 4 bases from J, the junction contained 12 bases not matched to a gene. The V gene's germline CDR1 is SGHTA and CDR2 FQGNSA. CDR3 length: 14 amino acids. CDR3 residues: CASALAGEADTQYF. DNA of the CDR3: TGTGCCTCCGCACTGGCGGGAGAGGCAGATACGCAGTATTTT.

This chain uses TRBV7-2 with TRBJ1-1, with TRBD1 identical over 8 bases. Germline V gives CDR1 SGHTA, CDR2 FQGNSA. The ends lost 1 base at V and 0 bases at J; junction bases unmatched: 4. The CDR3 length is 16 residues. CDR3 sequence (DNA): TGTGCCAGCAGCTTAGGTGACAGGGGTATGAACACTGAAGCTTTCTTT. This sequence encodes CASSLGDRGMNTEAFF.

CDR3 sequence: CASSQGTSSSYEQYF. The CDR3 coding sequence is TGCGCCAGCAGCCAAGGGACTAGCAGCTCCTACGAGCAGTACTTC. V usage is TRBV4-3 and J usage is TRBJ2-7; 8 nucleotides align to TRBD2. This CDR3 is 15 amino acids long. With V trimmed by 1 base and J by 0 bases, 2 bases remained unmatched. Germline V gene data show CDR1 as LGHNA and CDR2 as YSLEER.

The chain employs TRBV5-4 and TRBJ2-5, with D possibly being TRBD2 (5 bases). V was clipped by 4 bases and J by 7 bases, with 17 bases between them. Germline values: CDR1 SGHNT, CDR2 YYREEE (reference sequence). CDR3 size: 14 residues. CDR3 loop: CASSETGSSGTQYF. CDR3 bases: TGTGCCAGCAGCGAGACGGGATCATCGGGGACCCAGTACTTC. Looking up the rest from reference TRBV5-4 and TRBJ2-5 gives the full variable domain: ETGVTQSPTHLIKTRGQQVTLRCSSQSGHNTVSWYQQALGQGPQFIFQYYREEENGRGNFPPRFSGLQFPNYSSELNVNALELDDSALYLCASSETGSSGTQYFGPGTRLLVL.

This chain links TRBV7-2 with TRBJ2-5; 9 bases are shared with TRBD2. The trim removed 5 bases at V and 13 bases at J, leaving 17 bases unmatched. Looked up from germline, CDR1 is SGHTA and CDR2 is FQGNSA. The CDR3 has 15 amino acids. Here the CDR3 DNA reads TGTGCCAGCAGCCTCAATTCGGGACTAGCAATCCCGGGGTACTTC. Translating it yields CASSLNSGLAIPGYF.

The gene calls are TRBV10-3 and TRBJ1-5; 8 bases agree with TRBD1. Germline values: CDR1 ENHRY, CDR2 SYGVKD. The CDR3 runs 14 residues. V was pared by 7 bases and J by 7 bases, with 9 bases of the junction left unmatched. Written as DNA, the CDR3 is TGTGCCATCAACGACAGGGGAGCATACCAGCCCCAGCATTTT. Amino acids: CAINDRGAYQPQHF.

This chain connects TRBV21-1 to TRBJ2-7; the D call of TRBD1 is as the table states it, not checked on the DNA. TRBV21-1 represents a pseudogene. The CDR3 totals 19 residues. Written as DNA, the CDR3 is TGTGCCAGCAGCAAATTGGCCCAAGGGACAGGTGGGCCTTACTACGAGCAGTACTTC. This encodes CASSKLAQGTGGPYYEQYF.

The chain combines TRBV7-2 with TRBJ2-7, with a weak D call TRBD1 (6 bases). The CDR3 covers 14 residues. V was shortened by 5 bases and J by 1 base, with 12 bases between the two germline ends. Germline V lookup: CDR1 SGHTA, CDR2 FQGNSA. As DNA, the CDR3 is TGTGCCAGCAGCCGGGACCAGGGGTCCTACGAGCAGTACTTC. It specifies CASSRDQGSYEQYF.

On this clone itself: Germline is not matched at one junction end, which may reflect a read error. This sequence joins TRBV4-1 and TRBJ2-7; no clear D. The CDR3 loop spans 10 amino acids. CDR1 MGHRA and CDR2 YSYEKL come from the germline V gene. This CDR3 is CASSQETFHF. As DNA, the CDR3 is TGCGCCAGCAGCCAAGAGACTTTCCACTTC.

The chain uses TRBV30 and TRBJ1-5, with 10 bases fitting TRBD1. Germline V gives CDR1 GTSNPN, CDR2 SVGIG (reference sequence). Trimming removed 0 bases from V and 0 bases from J; junction bases left unmatched: 5. CDR3 size: 17 residues. The CDR3 DNA reads TGTGCCTGGAGTGTACGGGACAGGGGAACTAGCAATCAGCCCCAGCATTTT. Amino acid sequence: CAWSVRDRGTSNQPQHF.

V usage is TRBV5-1 and J usage is TRBJ2-7, with 15 bases that match TRBD2. The J segment lost 4 bases and the V segment lost 3 bases, leaving 5 bases of the junction unmatched. There are 16 residues in the CDR3. CDR1 and CDR2 (germline): SGHRS, YFSETQ. CDR3 protein: CASSSGLAGGRYEQYF. DNA of the CDR3: TGCGCCAGCAGCTCGGGACTAGCGGGAGGAAGGTACGAGCAGTACTTC.

J is TRBJ2-3 and V is TRBV15; D ambiguous. The CDR3 has 14 residues. Germline-derived CDR1 and CDR2 are LNHNV and YYDKDF (reference sequence). Trimming pared 1 base from V and 2 bases from J, leaving 7 bases between. As DNA, the CDR3 is TGTGCCACCAGCAGAGGAGGTACCACAGATACGCAGTATTTT. It encodes CATSRGGTTDTQYF.

This chain links TRBV9 with TRBJ1-6; possible D gene TRBD1, 5 bases. The CDR3 loop spans 19 amino acids. The germline gives CDR1 SGDLS, CDR2 YYNGEE. Deletions cut 3 bases from V and 4 bases from J, with 23 bases between. Here the CDR3 DNA reads TGTGCCAGCAGCGCAGAGAAGATGGCAGGGACTTCATATAATTCACCCCTCCACTTT. Encoded protein: CASSAEKMAGTSYNSPLHF.

This clone was counted a few times. J is TRBJ2-3 and V is TRBV7-6, with D perhaps TRBD1 (6 bases). V lost 1 base and J lost 5, with 7 bases in between. Per germline, CDR1 SGHVS and CDR2 FNYEAQ. The CDR3 has 13 amino acids. DNA of the CDR3: TGTGCCAGCAGCTTAGTCAGGGGAGATACGCAGTATTTT. Protein sequence: CASSLVRGDTQYF.

V and J are TRBV27 and TRBJ2-3, with TRBD2 identical over 8 bases. The J segment lost 0 bases and the V segment lost 4 bases, leaving 6 bases of the junction unmatched. Germline lookup yields CDR1 MNHEY and CDR2 SMNVEV (reference sequence). This CDR3 region has 16 residues. CDR3 DNA: TGTGCCAGCAGTTCCTATTCTAGCGGGAGCACAGATACGCAGTATTTT. It codes for CASSSYSSGSTDTQYF.

The rearrangement uses TRBV6-6 and TRBJ2-7; possibly TRBD2 for D (7 bases). Germline CDR1 reads MNHNY; CDR2 reads SVGAGI (reference sequence). This CDR3 comprises 15 residues. Trimming removed 2 bases from V and 3 bases from J, with 14 bases in between. CDR3 in amino acids: CASSYRAGEGYEQYF. The CDR3 DNA follows: TGTGCCAGCAGTTACCGGGCAGGGGAGGGCTACGAGCAGTACTTC.

This chain joins TRBV23-1 and TRBJ2-1; tentative D call: TRBD1 (6 bases). TRBV23-1 is marked as an open reading frame, function uncertain. V was shortened by 3 bases and J by 6 bases, with 21 bases between the two germline ends. The CDR3 consists of 17 residues. CDR3 region: CASSHSRPPGVCNEQFF. The CDR3 bases are TGCGCCAGCAGTCATTCTCGCCCCCCAGGGGTATGCAATGAGCAGTTCTTC.

The rearrangement links TRBV15 to TRBJ2-2, with D unclear. The CDR3 has 14 amino acids. V shed 3 bases and J shed 4 bases, with 9 bases lying between them. Germline assignment: CDR1 LNHNV and CDR2 YYDKDF (reference sequence). CDR3 DNA: TGTGCCACCAGCAGTGAAGCGTTCACCGGGGAGCTGTTTTTT. Translation: CATSSEAFTGELFF.

The chain carries TRBV7-6 and TRBJ2-3, with 10 bases aligning to TRBD1. With 0 bases clipped from V and 11 bases from J, the junction kept 14 bases outside the gene matches. The CDR3 extends over 17 amino acids. Germline CDR1 SGHVS, CDR2 FNYEAQ. The CDR3 spells CASSLAPGTGVGSRQYF. The CDR3 region has the DNA TGTGCCAGCAGCTTAGCCCCCGGGACAGGGGTAGGAAGTAGGCAGTATTTT.

J is TRBJ2-1 and V is TRBV9; 12 bases agree with TRBD2. J gave up 6 bases and V 2 bases, and 6 bases lay outside the gene matches. Germline CDR1 reads SGDLS; CDR2 reads YYNGEE. This CDR3 region has 16 residues. The CDR3 coding sequence is TGTGCCAGCAGCGTCCGCGGGACTAGCGGGTTCAATGAGCAGTTCTTC. This codes for CASSVRGTSGFNEQFF.

V is TRBV7-9 and J is TRBJ1-2; perhaps TRBD1 as D (5 bases). V was clipped by 4 bases and J by 4 bases, with 19 bases between them. CDR1 and CDR2 from the germline V gene are SEHNR and FQNEAQ (reference sequence). The CDR3 covers 16 residues. For the CDR3, the DNA is TGTGCCAGCAGCTCGCCCCTAGACAGCCTAATCTATGGCTACACCTTC. Translating it yields CASSSPLDSLIYGYTF.

The genes are TRBV4-2 and TRBJ1-1; TRBD1 matches 7 bases. CDR3 size: 14 residues. V lost 2 bases to trimming and J lost 5 bases; unmatched junction nucleotides: 5. Germline V gene sequence: CDR1 LGHNA, CDR2 YNFKEQ. The chain's CDR3 is CASSQTGVLTEAFF. The CDR3 DNA reads as TGTGCCAGCAGCCAAACAGGGGTTTTGACTGAAGCTTTCTTT.

The chain links TRBV7-3 to TRBJ1-4; 8 bases align to TRBD1. CDR1 is SGHTA and CDR2 is FQGTGA in the germline V gene. J gave up 7 bases and V 2 bases, and 6 bases lay outside the gene matches. This CDR3 has 15 amino acids. Written as DNA, the CDR3 is TGTGCCAGCAGCTTAGGGTCAGGGGGCAGTGAAAAACTGTTTTTT. This translates into CASSLGSGGSEKLFF.

The chain carries TRBV5-5 and TRBJ1-2; D gene unclear. This CDR3 spans 14 amino acids. CDR1 is SGHKS and CDR2 is YYEKEE in the germline V gene (reference sequence). The V end was cut by 4 bases, the J end by 4 bases, with 14 bases between. CDR3 sequence (DNA): TGTGCCAGCAGCCCTCTGGCGACATCCTATGGCTACACCTTC. This encodes CASSPLATSYGYTF. The full variable domain, with the rest looked up from reference TRBV5-5 and TRBJ1-2, is DAGVTQSPTHLIKTRGQQVTLRCSPISGHKSVSWYQQVLGQGPQFIFQYYEKEERGRGNFPDRFSARQFPNYSSELNVNALLLGDSALYLCASSPLATSYGYTFGSGTRLTVV.

V and J are TRBV6-1 and TRBJ1-4, with 7 bases lining up with TRBD1. Trimming took 7 bases from V and 8 from J; bases not matched to a gene: 7. The CDR3 is 13 residues long. Looked up from germline, CDR1 is MNHNS and CDR2 is SASEGT. The CDR3 loop reads CASTHRGREKLFF. CDR3 bases: TGTGCCAGCACTCACAGGGGCCGGGAAAAACTGTTTTTT.

The rearrangement joins TRBV15 to TRBJ2-3; D might be TRBD1 (6 bases). Germline V lookup: CDR1 LNHNV, CDR2 YYDKDF (reference sequence). This CDR3 has 17 amino acids. V was cut by 1 base and J by 1 base, with 15 bases left in between. The CDR3 loop reads CATSRAEQGLRTDTQYF. The CDR3 nucleotides read TGTGCCACCAGCAGAGCCGAACAGGGCCTGCGCACAGATACGCAGTATTTT.

This clone was seen a few times. V and J are TRBV5-4 and TRBJ2-3, with TRBD2 matching over 9 bases. The CDR3 sequence is 15 residues long. In germline, CDR1 is SGHNT, CDR2 YYREEE (reference sequence). Trimming cost V 4 bases and J 2 bases; bases outside gene matches: 5. The CDR3, as DNA: TGTGCCAGCAGCCCTAGCGGGGCCCCCACAGATACGCAGTATTTT. Its protein is CASSPSGAPTDTQYF.

The chain is built from TRBV6-5 and TRBJ1-1, with a tentative D call TRBD1 (6 bases). This CDR3 is built from 13 residues. Germline V gene lookup returns CDR1 MNHEY and CDR2 SVGAGI. The V gene lost 4 bases and the J gene lost 5 bases, with 11 bases spanning the gap. CDR3 sequence (DNA): TGTGCCAGCAGTTTCACAGGGAATACTGAAGCTTTCTTT. It encodes CASSFTGNTEAFF.